A selection of T cell receptor beta chains follows, all from one sample in a study of regulatory T cells in long-lasting Graves disease. TCRdb passed the multiplex PCR reads through MiXCR, listing each CDR3 protein once. The sample has 350,000 to 400,000 distinct CDR3 sequences, under 20% seen once. Another study also made use of these data, one on T cells in Graves' hyperthyroidism and ophthalmopathy.

Sequencing was performed on peripheral blood mononuclear cells (PBMCs), taken at new diagnosis, from a patient treated with antithyroid drugs. These receptors originate from a woman between 18 and 29 years old with Graves disease. Both conserved end residues are part of each CDR3. A D gene is named only where the DNA matches it firmly. Size tells how often a clone was seen (once, few, many) or the class of an expanded clone, and some rows leave it out.

d_gene	v_gene	j_gene	abundance	CDR3nt	CDR3aa
TRBD2	TRBV19	TRBJ2-6	few	TGTGCCAGTAGCCGACAAGCGGGGAGAGGGGCCAACGTCCTGACTTTC	CASSRQAGRGANVLTF
NA	TRBV9	TRBJ1-5	NA	TGTGCCAGCAGCGAGGGGTCCGAGCAGCCCCAGCATTTT	CASSEGSEQPQHF
TRBD2	TRBV9	TRBJ2-1	many	TGTGCCAGCAGCGTAGGATCGAGCGGGGAGTACAATGAGCAGTTCTTC	CASSVGSSGEYNEQFF
NA	TRBV4-2	TRBJ2-3	few	TGTGCCAGCAGCCAAGATGAAGGCGGCACAGATACGCAGTATTTT	CASSQDEGGTDTQYF
TRBD2	TRBV15	TRBJ2-5	NA	TGTGCCACCAGCGACCGCGATTTCCTAGCGGGGGGGGCAGAGACCCAGTACTTC	CATSDRDFLAGGAETQYF
TRBD2	TRBV4-1	TRBJ2-3	few	TGCGCCAGCAGCTCCCGACTAGCGGGGGGGCACACAGATACGCAGTATTTT	CASSSRLAGGHTDTQYF
TRBD1	TRBV11-2	TRBJ1-1	many	TGTGCCAGCAGCAGACCTGACAGGGAGAACACTGAAGCTTTCTTT	CASSRPDRENTEAFF
TRBD2	TRBV3-1	TRBJ2-1	many	TGTGCCAGCAGCCGGCCTAGCGGAAACAATGAGCAGTTCTTC	CASSRPSGNNEQFF
NA	TRBV9	TRBJ2-5	few	TGTGCCAGCAGCCCAGGAGTTCGGGATACAGAAGAGACCCAGTACTTC	CASSPGVRDTEETQYF
NA	TRBV28	TRBJ1-1	many	TGTGCCAGCAGTGCCAAAGGGAGAATGGCTTTCTTT	CASSAKGRMAFF
NA	TRBV7-9	TRBJ2-7	NA	TGTGCCAGCAGCCCGTTAACCTACGAGCAGTACTTC	CASSPLTYEQYF
TRBD1	TRBV4-2	TRBJ2-7	many	TGTGCCAGCAGCCAAGTGGGACAGGGGGCGGAGGAGCAGTACTTC	CASSQVGQGAEEQYF
TRBD1	TRBV18	TRBJ2-3	many	TGTGCCAGCTCACCCACAGGGGTGAATACGCAGTATTTT	CASSPTGVNTQYF
NA	TRBV29-1	TRBJ1-2	few	TGCAGCGCAAACGAGGCAACCAGAGGGGGCTACACCTTC	CSANEATRGGYTF
NA	TRBV12-3/TRBV12-4	TRBJ1-3	few	TGTGCCAGCAGTTTATCTGCAGGGTGGTCTGGAAACACCATATATTTT	CASSLSAGWSGNTIYF
NA	TRBV12-3/TRBV12-4	TRBJ2-2	many	TGTGCCAGCAGCCCTAAGGGTAGTACCGGGGAGCTGTTTTTT	CASSPKGSTGELFF
NA	TRBV29-1	TRBJ1-1	NA	TGCAGCGTTGGGGGGTCCGGGGGCGTCGGAGCTTTCTTT	CSVGGSGGVGAFF
NA	TRBV6-5	TRBJ1-3	NA	TGTGCCAGCAGTTACTCGAATCCAACCCGAGAGGGAAACACCATATATTTT	CASSYSNPTREGNTIYF
TRBD1	TRBV24-1	TRBJ2-2	many	TGTGCCACCAGTGAGTCCGGGACAGGGGGCAACACCGGGGAGCTGTTTTTT	CATSESGTGGNTGELFF
TRBD1	TRBV30	TRBJ1-2	NA	TGTGCCTGGAGTCGGGGGACAGGGTCCTATGGCTACACCTTC	CAWSRGTGSYGYTF
NA	TRBV27	TRBJ2-3	few	TGTGCCAGCAGTTCGGAACAGTTAATCACAGATACGCAGTATTTT	CASSSEQLITDTQYF
TRBD1	TRBV7-6	TRBJ2-7	NA	TGTGCCAGCAGCTTAGCCAACGCCGGGACAGGGAGGTTCTACGAGCAGTACTTC	CASSLANAGTGRFYEQYF
TRBD2	TRBV4-1	TRBJ2-1	NA	TGCGCCAGCAGCCTGCGACTAGCTCAAAATGAGCAGTTCTTC	CASSLRLAQNEQFF
TRBD2	TRBV20-1	TRBJ2-3	many	TGCAGTGAAGCGGGGGAATCAGATACGCAGTATTTT	CSEAGESDTQYF
NA	TRBV3-1	TRBJ1-3	many	TGTGCCAGCAGCCACGGTCCAGGGTCGACCCGACACACCATATATTTT	CASSHGPGSTRHTIYF
NA	TRBV27	TRBJ1-4	NA	TGTGCCAGCAAGGGACCTAATAATGAAAAACTGTTTTTT	CASKGPNNEKLFF
NA	TRBV7-9	TRBJ1-5	NA	TGTGCCAGCAGCTCTGGAGGCGGCGGTAATCAGCCCCAGCATTTT	CASSSGGGGNQPQHF
TRBD2	TRBV20-1	TRBJ2-3	few	TGCAGTGCTCAATCTAGCGGGGGGGCTCTCCATACGCAGTATTTT	CSAQSSGGALHTQYF
TRBD1	TRBV6-1	TRBJ1-2	many	TGTGCCAGCAGTGACCGGGCAGGGGGCATAGGCTACACCTTC	CASSDRAGGIGYTF
TRBD2	TRBV29-1	TRBJ2-1	many	TGCAGCGGTGGGGCCCTAGCGGGAGGGCGGCTGGATGAGCAGTTCTTC	CSGGALAGGRLDEQFF
TRBD2	TRBV30	TRBJ2-5	many	TGTGCCTGGAGTGTTAGCGGGGGCGCCCAAGAGACCCAGTACTTC	CAWSVSGGAQETQYF
NA	TRBV3-1	TRBJ1-1	many	TGTGCCAGCAGCCAAGATTCTCTGAAAGCTTTCTTT	CASSQDSLKAFF
NA	TRBV2	TRBJ1-5	many	TGTGCCAGCAGCCAAGGACTCAATCAGCCCCAGCATTTT	CASSQGLNQPQHF
NA	TRBV5-5	TRBJ2-6	NA	TGTGCCAGCAGCCTCCTGTCTGGGGCCAACGTCCTGACTTTC	CASSLLSGANVLTF
NA	TRBV27	TRBJ2-7	few	TGTGCCAGCAGCCTCTGGCCTGGGCGGGAGTACTTC	CASSLWPGREYF
TRBD1	TRBV19	TRBJ2-7	NA	TGTGCCAGTAAACGGACAGGGGACTCCTACGAGCAGTACTTC	CASKRTGDSYEQYF
NA	TRBV6-1	TRBJ2-5	many	TGTGCCAGCAGTCTCGGGGCCCCTGAGACCCAGTACTTC	CASSLGAPETQYF
TRBD2	TRBV5-1	TRBJ2-2	NA	TGCGCCAGTGGACTAGCAGGGGAGCTGTTTTTT	CASGLAGELFF
TRBD1	TRBV27	TRBJ2-7	many	TGTGCCAGCGGGACAGTGGGCGAGCAGTACTTC	CASGTVGEQYF
TRBD2	TRBV5-6	TRBJ2-2	NA	TGTGCCAGCAGCTATGACGGGAGGGTCGCCGGGGAGCTGTTTTTT	CASSYDGRVAGELFF
TRBD2	TRBV19	TRBJ2-7	NA	TGTGCCAGTAGTATAGACGGACTAGCGGGAGCCTACGAGCAGTACTTC	CASSIDGLAGAYEQYF
NA	TRBV20-1	TRBJ2-1	few	TGCAGTGCTAAGGGCGGCTATGAGCAGTTCTTC	CSAKGGYEQFF
TRBD2	TRBV3-1	TRBJ2-5	many	TGTGCCAGCAGCCCTACTAGCGGCTGGGAGACCCAGTACTTC	CASSPTSGWETQYF
NA	TRBV28	TRBJ2-3	many	TGTGCCAGCAGTTTACTGGGTGCAGATACGCAGTATTTT	CASSLLGADTQYF
TRBD1	TRBV28	TRBJ2-7	many	TGTGCCAGCAGTTTCGGGGACAGGGTTCGCGAGCAGTACTTC	CASSFGDRVREQYF
TRBD1	TRBV11-2	TRBJ2-5	many	TGTGCCAGCAGCTTGGGGACAGGGGAGACCCAGTACTTC	CASSLGTGETQYF
NA	TRBV11-2	TRBJ2-2	NA	TGTGCCAGCAGCACCTCCGGGGAGCTGTTTTTT	CASSTSGELFF
NA	TRBV29-1	TRBJ2-2	few	TGCAGCGTTCCCCTGGGCACCGGGGAGCTGTTTTTT	CSVPLGTGELFF
NA	TRBV14	TRBJ2-7	NA	TGTGCCAGCAGCCAAGGGGGTAGTACTAGGTATCGCGAGCAGCACTTC	CASSQGGSTRYREQHF
NA	TRBV9	TRBJ2-7	many	TGTGCCAGCAGCGTAGCTACTTCCTACGAGCAGTACTTC	CASSVATSYEQYF
NA	TRBV2	TRBJ1-5	NA	TGTGCCAGCAGTGATGATGGGCATCAGCCCCAGCATTTT	CASSDDGHQPQHF
NA	TRBV5-1	TRBJ2-7	many	TGCGCCAGCAGCTTGGATTTCGCGGGACCAACCTACGAGCAGTACTTC	CASSLDFAGPTYEQYF
NA	TRBV4-1	TRBJ2-3	few	TGCGCCAGCAGCCAAGAGGGGGCAAAAGATACGCAGTATTTT	CASSQEGAKDTQYF
NA	TRBV6-5	TRBJ1-2	many	TGTGCCAGCAGTTACTCGATCGCCCCGCGGGGGCACTATGGCTACACCTTC	CASSYSIAPRGHYGYTF
NA	TRBV14	TRBJ1-5	few	TGTGCCAGTAGCCAAGTGGTGGGTCAGCCCCAGCATTTT	CASSQVVGQPQHF
NA	TRBV12-3/TRBV12-4	TRBJ1-1	few	TGTGCCAGCAGTTTTCCCGGGGCTGAAGCTTTCTTT	CASSFPGAEAFF
NA	TRBV28	TRBJ2-1	few	TGTGCCAGCACCGCCGCCGAGCGGCACTACAATGAGCAGTTCTTC	CASTAAERHYNEQFF